These 7 T cell receptor beta chains share one sample of origin, sequenced in a study of high-grade serous ovarian cancer treatment subgroups. Measured with immunoSEQ multiplex PCR; TCRdb has only the in-frame clones, and not every one. The table lists 8,000 to 10,000 clones, about 78% of them singletons. Tumor samples were taken before definitive surgery or chemotherapy. Specimen: tumor tissue. These receptors were taken from a human donor with high-grade serous ovarian cancer.

Details on this clone: One end of the junction is discordant with germline, which a read error may explain. This chain links TRBV10-3 with TRBJ2-7, with D possibly being TRBD2 (5 bases). The CDR3 totals 13 residues. Per the germline V gene, CDR1 is ENHRY and CDR2 is SYGVKD. The CDR3: CASSPNRDYEQYF. The CDR3 nucleotides read TGTGCCAGCAGTCCAAATCGGGACTACGAGCAGTACTTC.

The rearrangement links TRBV4-2 to TRBJ2-5, with TRBD2 matching over 14 bases. V dropped 1 base and J dropped 5; count of bases not matched to a gene: 3. CDR1 and CDR2 from the germline V gene are LGHNA and YNFKEQ. This CDR3 has 16 residues. The CDR3 coding sequence is TGTGCCAGCAGCCAAGGACTAGCGGGAGGGCCGGAGACCCAGTACTTC. Translated, it gives CASSQGLAGGPETQYF.

This clone was detected only once. The V and J genes are TRBV9 and TRBJ1-2, with D possibly being TRBD1 (6 bases). CDR3 size: 16 residues. The ends were cut back, 0 bases at V and 6 bases at J, with 18 bases in the middle. The germline V gene has CDR1 SGDLS and CDR2 YYNGEE. The CDR3 sequence: CASSVGRQGSTNGYTF. The CDR3 nucleotides are TGTGCCAGCAGCGTAGGTCGTCAGGGGAGTACCAATGGCTACACCTTC. Combining the CDR3 with reference TRBV9 and TRBJ1-2 gives the whole variable domain DSGVTQTPKHLITATGQRVTLRCSPRSGDLSVYWYQQSLDQGLQFLIQYYNGEERAKGNILERFSAQQFPDLHSELNLSSLELGDSALYFCASSVGRQGSTNGYTFGSGTRLTVV.

The chain links TRBV11-2 to TRBJ2-5, with TRBD1 matching 7 bases. This CDR3 region has 14 residues. Looked up from germline, CDR1 is SGHAT and CDR2 is FQNNGV. J gave up 5 bases and V 5 bases, and 8 bases lay outside the gene matches. The CDR3 is CASSPGSRGETQYF. In DNA, the CDR3 is TGTGCCAGCAGCCCTGGCAGCAGGGGGGAGACCCAGTACTTC.

The chain couples TRBV9 to TRBJ2-2; weak D call: TRBD2 (6 bases). Looked up from germline, CDR1 is SGDLS and CDR2 is YYNGEE. The germline V and J ends were trimmed by 2 bases and 4 bases, with 12 bases remaining between them. The CDR3 extends over 15 amino acids. For the CDR3, the DNA is TGTGCCAGCAGCGTGCGTACCGGGGGCACCGGGGAGCTGTTTTTT. This encodes CASSVRTGGTGELFF.

This sequence joins TRBV2 and TRBJ2-2; D possibly corresponds to TRBD2 (5 bases). CDR3 length: 14 amino acids. V was shortened by 8 bases and J by 8 bases, with 18 bases between the two germline ends. CDR1 is SNHLY and CDR2 is FYNNEI in the germline V gene. This CDR3 reads CASGELRGWGELFF. In DNA, the CDR3 is TGTGCCAGCGGGGAGCTTCGTGGGTGGGGGGAGCTGTTTTTT.

V and J are TRBV28 and TRBJ2-7, with D perhaps matching TRBD2 (5 bases). CDR1 and CDR2 from the germline V gene are MDHEN and SYDVKM. V was shortened by 5 bases and J by 0 bases, with 11 bases between the two germline ends. The CDR3 is 14 residues long. The CDR3 here is CASSTPGSSYEQYF. The CDR3 coding sequence is TGTGCCAGCAGTACCCCTGGGAGCTCCTACGAGCAGTACTTC. The whole variable domain, filled in from reference TRBV28 and TRBJ2-7, reads DVKVTQSSRYLVKRTGEKVFLECVQDMDHENMFWYRQDPGLGLRLIYFSYDVKMKEKGDIPEGYSVSREKKERFSLILESASTNQTSMYLCASSTPGSSYEQYFGPGTRLTVT.